Listed here are 9 T cell receptor beta chains from one sample, sequenced in a study of OX40 agonist ivuxolimab in advanced cancers. Sequenced by immunoSEQ multiplex PCR; TCRdb stores in-frame clones only, minus some. The table records tens of thousands of clones, around 84% of them present only once. Sequenced material: CD4+ or CD8+ T cells sorted from blood, taken in a trial of the OX40 agonist ivuxolimab. The receptors derive from an adult with an advanced solid tumor such as melanoma, head and neck, liver or kidney cancer.

CDR3 in DNA: TGTGCCAGCAGTTCCCTGGGGCTTAGGACCCAAGAGACCCAGTACTTC. Amino acids: CASSSLGLRTQETQYF. The chain uses TRBV27 and TRBJ2-5; D possibly corresponds to TRBD1 (5 bases). Deletions cut 4 bases from V and 1 base from J, with 16 bases between. Germline-derived CDR1 and CDR2 are MNHEY and SMNVEV (reference sequence). The CDR3 is 16 residues long.

The chain is built from TRBV6-5 and TRBJ1-2, with 9 bases lining up with TRBD1. CDR3 length: 14 residues. Germline loops: CDR1 MNHEY, CDR2 SVGAGI. V shed 8 bases, J shed 4 bases, and the junction held 8 bases outside the gene matches. In DNA form, the CDR3 reads TGTGCCAGCGTGAGGAGACAGGGGGTCTATGGCTACACCTTC. This translates into CASVRRQGVYGYTF.

CDR3 protein: CASSSGVAGRGADTQYF. The DNA of the CDR3 is TGTGCCAGCAGCTCCGGAGTTGCGGGGAGGGGGGCAGATACGCAGTATTTT. The chain couples TRBV7-2 to TRBJ2-3; possible D gene TRBD2, 7 bases. V lost 4 bases, J lost 4 bases, and 21 bases lay in between. CDR3 length equals 17 residues. Germline lookup yields CDR1 SGHTA and CDR2 FQGNSA.

The genes are TRBV29-1 and TRBJ2-7, with TRBD2 as a possible D gene (5 bases). Germline loops: CDR1 SQVTM, CDR2 ANQGSEA. The CDR3 has 13 residues. The ends were cut back, 4 bases at V and 0 bases at J, with 10 bases in the middle. The CDR3 sequence is CSVGGAVSYEQYF. In nucleotides, the CDR3 is TGCAGCGTTGGTGGAGCGGTCTCCTACGAGCAGTACTTC.

This sequence joins TRBV7-2 and TRBJ2-5; TRBD2 agrees at 7 bases. The CDR3 extends over 15 amino acids. Germline V gene data show CDR1 as SGHTA and CDR2 as FQGNSA. The V gene end was trimmed by 2 bases and the J gene end by 5 bases; junction bases not matched to a gene: 8. CDR3 in amino acids: CASSLTAGLGETQYF. The CDR3 region has the DNA TGTGCCAGCAGCTTAACAGCGGGGTTAGGGGAGACCCAGTACTTC. Combining the CDR3 with reference TRBV7-2 and TRBJ2-5 gives the whole variable domain GAGVSQSPSNKVTEKGKDVELRCDPISGHTALYWYRQSLGQGLEFLIYFQGNSAPDKSGLPSDRFSAERTGGSVSTLTIQRTQQEDSAVYLCASSLTAGLGETQYFGPGTRLLVL.

V gene TRBV6-1 combines with J gene TRBJ1-3, with a weak D call TRBD1 (5 bases). CDR3 length: 14 residues. V lost 7 bases to trimming and J lost 5 bases, with 15 bases between them. CDR1 and CDR2 (germline): MNHNS, SASEGT. The CDR3 DNA reads as TGTGCCAGCATCGGGGGTGGGCCCCGAAACACCATATATTTT. Protein product: CASIGGGPRNTIYF.

The genes are TRBV28 and TRBJ1-3; D gene ambiguous. This CDR3 comprises 14 residues. Germline loops: CDR1 MDHEN, CDR2 SYDVKM. V was cut by 3 bases and J by 0 bases, with 6 bases left in between. CDR3 nucleotide sequence: TGTGCCAGCAGTTTCTCCAGCTCTGGAAACACCATATATTTT. Its protein is CASSFSSSGNTIYF.

This chain joins TRBV19 and TRBJ1-2, with TRBD1 matching 7 bases. The CDR3 is made up of 16 amino acids. Germline CDR1 LNHDA, CDR2 SQIVND (reference sequence). V dropped 5 bases and J dropped 5; count of bases not matched to a gene: 14. The CDR3 is CASSLGDSHRTYGYTF. The CDR3 DNA is TGTGCCAGTAGTTTGGGGGACAGCCACAGAACTTATGGCTACACCTTC.

The chain employs TRBV11-2 and TRBJ2-3; D is perhaps TRBD2 (6 bases). V was cut by 5 bases and J by 9 bases, with 12 bases left in between. Germline assignment: CDR1 SGHAT and CDR2 FQNNGV. CDR3 length: 12 amino acids. CDR3 coding DNA: TGTGCCAGCAGCCCGGGGGTAGGGACGCAGTATTTT. Its protein product is CASSPGVGTQYF.